This TCR beta chain was recovered during a study of T cell responses to AZD1222 COVID-19 vaccine. Findings of the study overall: Seropositive AZD1222 recipients at baseline numbered only six or seven. The sample set comprised mostly white British donors with more females, and clonal diversity was possibly underestimated. Without day 14 samples, only post-peak T cell repertoires were studied.

Trimming pared 2 bases from V and 4 bases from J, leaving 7 bases between. From germline, CDR1 is SGHNT and CDR2 YYREEE (reference sequence). This CDR3 spans 12 amino acids. As regards this clone: Its matching antigen is unknown. This sample also contains other DNA sequences that code for the same CDR3.

Only in-frame clones appear in the TCRdb table, and some are missing; sequencing was by immunoSEQ multiplex PCR. The sample includes some 95,000 clones, nearly 90% of them seen just once. This chain uses TRBV5-4 with TRBJ2-7; weak D call: TRBD1 (6 bases). Material: peripheral blood, obtained on day 0 of MenACWY control vaccination. The source of this sequence is an adult in good health. CDR3 bases: TGTGCCAGCAGCTTTCAGGGGTACGAGCAGTACTTC. This translates into CASSFQGYEQYF.